These 17 T cell receptor beta chains share one sample of origin, sequenced in a study of shared clonotypes between healthy human individuals. Some clones are missing from TCRdb's copy, which holds only in-frame ones; the method was immunoSEQ multiplex PCR. This table has about 2,500,000 clones, approximately 92% appearing once. Input material: naive CD4+ T cells sorted from blood. Sample subset: CD45RA+ positively selected. These receptors originate from a man younger than 30 in good health.

V is TRBV29-1 and J is TRBJ1-1, with D perhaps matching TRBD1 (6 bases). Per the germline V gene, CDR1 is SQVTM and CDR2 is ANQGSEA. V lost 5 bases and J lost 1, with 20 bases in between. The CDR3 sequence is 16 residues long. This CDR3 is CSVRGGGYLPNTEAFF. CDR3 DNA: TGCAGCGTTCGGGGGGGCGGATACCTGCCGAACACTGAAGCTTTCTTT.

The rearrangement joins TRBV11-2 to TRBJ1-2; D perhaps matches TRBD1 (6 bases). The CDR3 sequence is 14 residues long. Germline lookup yields CDR1 SGHAT and CDR2 FQNNGV. V shed 0 bases and J shed 8 bases, with 13 bases lying between them. The CDR3 loop is CASSLEQGLGGYTF. CDR3 in DNA: TGTGCCAGCAGCTTAGAACAGGGTTTAGGCGGCTACACCTTC. Looking up the rest from reference TRBV11-2 and TRBJ1-2 gives the full variable domain: EAGVAQSPRYKIIEKRQSVAFWCNPISGHATLYWYQQILGQGPKLLIQFQNNGVVDDSQLPKDRFSAERLKGVDSTLKIQPAKLEDSAVYLCASSLEQGLGGYTFGSGTRLTVV.

The chain links TRBV15 to TRBJ2-5; TRBD1 matches at 11 bases. The V gene end was trimmed by 5 bases and the J gene end by 5 bases; junction bases not matched to a gene: 7. Germline V CDR1 and CDR2: LNHNV, YYDKDF (reference sequence). CDR3 length: 15 residues. The CDR3 coding sequence is TGTGCCACCAGCGGGTTAGGGGACAGGGGGGAGACCCAGTACTTC. It encodes CATSGLGDRGETQYF.

This clone was picked up one time. V gene TRBV12-5 combines with J gene TRBJ2-1; D might be TRBD2 (7 bases). Germline CDR1 reads LGHNT; CDR2 reads FRNRAP. The ends were cut back, 2 bases at V and 6 bases at J, with 14 bases in the middle. The CDR3 loop spans 15 amino acids. CDR3 DNA sequence: TGTGCTAGTGGTTTGTCCGTGGGAGGGGGCAATGAGCAGTTCTTC. Translating it yields CASGLSVGGGNEQFF.

This clone has only one observation. J is TRBJ2-3 and V is TRBV5-1; possibly TRBD1 for D (5 bases). The CDR3 loop spans 14 amino acids. V dropped 4 bases and J dropped 2 bases, with 11 bases sitting between them. Germline V CDR1 and CDR2: SGHRS, YFSETQ. The CDR3 DNA follows: TGCGCCAGCAGCCAGGGCCTCTACACAGATACGCAGTATTTT. This encodes CASSQGLYTDTQYF.

The chain carries TRBV28 and TRBJ2-7, with a tentative D call TRBD1 (5 bases). Per germline, CDR1 MDHEN and CDR2 SYDVKM. The CDR3 extends over 15 amino acids. Deletions cut 6 bases from V and 3 bases from J, with 18 bases between. This chain's CDR3 is CASSSDSLAFYEQYF. DNA for the CDR3: TGTGCCAGCAGCAGCGACAGTCTGGCTTTCTACGAGCAGTACTTC.

This chain uses TRBV29-1 with TRBJ2-3; TRBD2 agrees at 16 bases. Germline trimming cut 7 bases from V and 3 bases from J; bases unmatched to any gene: 4. The CDR3 is 15 residues long. CDR1 and CDR2 (germline): SQVTM, ANQGSEA. CDR3 coding DNA: TGCAGCGCCGGGACTAGCGGGGGGGCAACAGATACGCAGTATTTT. It translates to CSAGTSGGATDTQYF.

V usage is TRBV18 and J usage is TRBJ2-6; perhaps D is TRBD1 or TRBD2 (5 bases each). V lost 6 bases and J 2 bases, leaving 11 bases between the germline ends. Germline assignment: CDR1 KGHSH and CDR2 LQKENI. The CDR3 length is 15 residues. The CDR3 protein is CASSYQGAGANVLTF. CDR3 nucleotides: TGTGCCAGCTCGTATCAGGGAGCTGGGGCCAACGTCCTGACTTTC.

This rearrangement joins TRBV9 to TRBJ2-5; the match to TRBD2 covers 13 bases. Germline V gene lookup returns CDR1 SGDLS and CDR2 YYNGEE. The CDR3 runs 15 residues. V lost 3 bases to trimming and J lost 7 bases; unmatched junction nucleotides: 6. CDR3 sequence (DNA): TGTGCCAGCAGCGGGGGACTAGCGGGAATGTTGACCCAGTACTTC. It codes for CASSGGLAGMLTQYF.

The chain recombines TRBV5-1 with TRBJ1-3; TRBD1 is a possible D gene (5 bases). Deletions cut 2 bases from V and 4 bases from J, with 16 bases between. Germline CDR1 SGHRS, CDR2 YFSETQ. The CDR3 is 16 residues long. The CDR3 nucleotides read TGCGCCAGCAGCTTAGGGGCCCCAGGAGGGGGAAACACCATATATTTT. Translating it yields CASSLGAPGGGNTIYF.

The gene calls are TRBV28 and TRBJ1-3; TRBD1 might be the D (6 bases). V was clipped by 8 bases and J by 1 base, with 9 bases between them. The CDR3 is 13 residues long. In germline, CDR1 is MDHEN, CDR2 SYDVKM. CDR3 DNA sequence: TGTGCCAGCTGGGACACTTCTGGAAACACCATATATTTT. Amino acid sequence: CASWDTSGNTIYF.

CDR3 sequence reads: CAWSVTDYGYTF. The CDR3 coding sequence is TGTGCCTGGAGTGTAACAGACTATGGCTACACCTTC. The chain uses TRBV30 and TRBJ1-2; D call uncertain. V lost 0 bases and J lost 3, with 5 bases in between. The CDR3 has 12 residues. Germline V gene lookup returns CDR1 GTSNPN and CDR2 SVGIG (reference sequence).

The chain employs TRBV28 and TRBJ2-7; D is undetermined. This CDR3 has 12 residues. Trimming stripped 6 bases from V and 3 bases from J, with 9 bases between. Germline V gives CDR1 MDHEN, CDR2 SYDVKM. The CDR3 DNA sequence: TGTGCCAGCAGACAAACAAGCTACGAGCAGTACTTC. Residues: CASRQTSYEQYF.

The sample holds one count of this clone. Written as DNA, the CDR3 is TGTGCCAGCAGCTTTACCGGGACACTTAGCACAGATACGCAGTATTTT. It translates to CASSFTGTLSTDTQYF. The V and J genes are TRBV7-2 and TRBJ2-3; perhaps TRBD1 as D (6 bases). Germline V gives CDR1 SGHTA, CDR2 FQGNSA. This CDR3 is built from 16 residues. Trimming took off 3 bases at V and 0 bases at J, with 13 bases between the two ends.

A word on this clone: Other DNA sequences in the sample encode the same CDR3. V is TRBV18 and J is TRBJ1-3; 7 nucleotides align to TRBD1. This CDR3 is built from 16 residues. V was pared by 2 bases and J by 0 bases, with 4 bases of the junction left unmatched. The germline CDR1 and CDR2 sequences are KGHSH and LQKENI. CDR3 in DNA: TGTGCCAGCTCACCAGGACAGGCCAACTCTGGAAACACCATATATTTT. Its protein is CASSPGQANSGNTIYF.

J is TRBJ2-3 and V is TRBV9; TRBD2 matches 9 bases. The length of the CDR3 is 16 residues. The V gene's germline CDR1 is SGDLS and CDR2 YYNGEE. With V trimmed by 0 bases and J by 5 bases, 7 bases remained unmatched. The DNA for the CDR3 is TGTGCCAGCAGCGTAGACGCGGGGGGGCCGTTAGATACGCAGTATTTT. It codes for CASSVDAGGPLDTQYF.

On this clone itself: The sample has other DNA sequences that encode this CDR3 too. The genes are TRBV18 and TRBJ2-7, with D perhaps matching TRBD1 (6 bases). This CDR3 region has 12 residues. From germline, CDR1 is KGHSH and CDR2 LQKENI. Trimming took off 3 bases at V and 5 bases at J, with 8 bases between the two ends. CDR3 coding DNA: TGTGCCAGCTCACCTCAGGGGAACGAGCAGTACTTC. This sequence encodes CASSPQGNEQYF.